These 16 T cell receptor beta chains were sequenced from one sample in a study of T cells in Graves' hyperthyroidism and ophthalmopathy. Researchers took RNA transcripts and amplified the TCR beta CDR3 regions from them. RT-PCR in the first round (using the HTBI primer set) targeted the TCR CDR3. TCRdb reprocessed the multiplex PCR reads with MiXCR, giving one entry per CDR3 protein. The data contain about 420,000 distinct CDR3 sequences, approximately 15% of them singletons. The sequenced material came from blood. The origin of the receptors is a woman younger than 30 with Graves' hyperthyroidism.

The V gene is TRBV11-2, the J gene TRBJ1-2; D not resolved. Trimming left V 4 bases short and J 5 bases short, with 11 bases between. This CDR3 has 13 residues. Germline V lookup: CDR1 SGHAT, CDR2 FQNNGV. In nucleotides, the CDR3 is TGTGCCAGCAGCTCGATTTCCTCTTATGGCTACACCTTC. Amino acids: CASSSISSYGYTF.

The chain employs TRBV5-1 and TRBJ1-1; tentatively, D is TRBD1 (5 bases). Trimming took 1 base from V and 3 from J, leaving 10 bases between them. The CDR3 covers 14 residues. The germline CDR1 and CDR2 sequences are SGHRS and YFSETQ. The CDR3 DNA sequence: TGCGCCAGCAGCTTGAGGGGCGCGGACACTGAAGCTTTCTTT. Encoded protein: CASSLRGADTEAFF.

The chain uses TRBV14 and TRBJ2-7, with 11 bases aligning to TRBD1. V lost 8 bases, J lost 6 bases, and 6 bases stayed unmatched. The CDR3 covers 13 residues. CDR1 SGHDN and CDR2 FVKESK come from the germline V gene. The CDR3 reads CASRDRGSSEQYF. For the CDR3, the DNA is TGTGCCAGCCGGGACAGGGGGTCATCCGAGCAGTACTTC.

The sample holds many counts of this clonotype. CDR3 sequence reads: CSASGAFYEQYF. CDR3 coding DNA: TGCAGTGCTAGTGGAGCCTTCTACGAGCAGTACTTC. V is TRBV20-1 and J is TRBJ2-7, with D uncertain. This CDR3 is built from 12 residues. From germline, CDR1 is DFQATT and CDR2 SNEGSKA (reference sequence). Trimming pared 3 bases from V and 3 bases from J, leaving 9 bases between.

This clonotype was detected many times. The rearrangement links TRBV27 to TRBJ1-6; 9 nucleotides align to TRBD1. Germline V gene data show CDR1 as MNHEY and CDR2 as SMNVEV (reference sequence). This CDR3 region has 14 residues. V lost 6 bases to trimming and J lost 8 bases; unmatched junction nucleotides: 5. CDR3 region: CASRTGTGYSPLHF. The CDR3 DNA reads as TGTGCCAGCAGGACCGGGACAGGGTATTCACCCCTCCACTTT.

The gene calls are TRBV7-9 and TRBJ2-1, with TRBD2 matching 8 bases. CDR1 and CDR2 from the germline V gene are SEHNR and FQNEAQ (reference sequence). The CDR3 is 16 amino acids. V shed 1 base, J shed 10 bases, and the junction held 12 bases outside the gene matches. The CDR3 nucleotides are TGTGCCAGCAGCTTAGGGCGGGCGGGAGGCCTCGCCGAGCAGTTCTTC. Translation: CASSLGRAGGLAEQFF. Based on the CDR3 plus reference TRBV7-9 and TRBJ2-1, the full variable domain is DTGVSQNPRHKITKRGQNVTFRCDPISEHNRLYWYRQTLGQGPEFLTYFQNEAQLEKSRLLSDRFSAERPKGSFSTLEIQRTEQGDSAMYLCASSLGRAGGLAEQFFGPGTRLTVL.

This clonotype was counted at least ten times. The chain employs TRBV7-3 and TRBJ2-3; TRBD2 matches 12 bases. The germline CDR1 and CDR2 sequences are SGHTA and FQGTGA. There are 16 residues in the CDR3. The V and J ends lost 2 bases and 2 bases, in that order; junction bases with no gene match: 2. Written as DNA, the CDR3 is TGTGCCAGCAGCTTACTAGCGGGGGGGCACACAGATACGCAGTATTTT. Translated: CASSLLAGGHTDTQYF. Looking up the rest from reference TRBV7-3 and TRBJ2-3 gives the full variable domain: GAGVSQTPSNKVTEKGKYVELRCDPISGHTALYWYRQSLGQGPEFLIYFQGTGAADDSGLPNDRFFAVRPEGSVSTLKIQRTERGDSAVYLCASSLLAGGHTDTQYFGPGTRLTVL.

This clonotype was counted many times. The V call is TRBV7-3, the J call TRBJ2-2; perhaps TRBD1 as D (5 bases). The CDR3 extends over 15 amino acids. Per germline, CDR1 SGHTA and CDR2 FQGTGA. Deletions cut 2 bases from V and 7 bases from J, with 14 bases between. CDR3 bases: TGTGCCAGCAGCTTATCGGGCACCCAGGGCGGGGAGCTGTTTTTT. Translating it yields CASSLSGTQGGELFF.

There are a few counts of this clonotype. It may be a read error: a sequence one base away is much more abundant. Here the CDR3 reads CASSARLAGGQDEQFF. The CDR3 bases are TGTGCCAGCAGCGCCAGACTAGCGGGGGGGCAGGATGAGCAGTTCTTC. V and J are TRBV11-3 and TRBJ2-1; 14 nucleotides agree with TRBD2. The V and J ends lost 5 bases and 8 bases, in that order; junction bases with no gene match: 8. The CDR3 extends over 16 amino acids. The germline V gene has CDR1 SGHNT and CDR2 YENEEA.

This clonotype was seen only a few times. The chain is built from TRBV5-1 and TRBJ2-5, with 8 bases that match TRBD1. The germline V gene encodes CDR1 SGHRS and CDR2 YFSETQ. The CDR3 sequence is 15 residues long. V trimming: 0 bases; J trimming: 5 bases; junction bases outside the gene matches: 6. In nucleotides, the CDR3 is TGCGCCAGCAGCTTGGACAGGGGGATAAGCGAGACCCAGTACTTC. Protein product: CASSLDRGISETQYF.

The chain joins TRBV20-1 to TRBJ1-2, with D unresolved. V was cut by 5 bases and J by 2 bases, with 15 bases left in between. The CDR3 covers 14 residues. Germline V gene sequence: CDR1 DFQATT, CDR2 SNEGSKA (reference sequence). The CDR3 region is CSAVNPARNYGYTF. In nucleotides, the CDR3 is TGCAGTGCTGTTAATCCCGCGAGGAACTATGGCTACACCTTC.

The table lists this clonotype with many counts. The chain links TRBV6-1 to TRBJ1-2; TRBD1 is a possible D gene (6 bases). The CDR3 spans 13 residues. Germline V CDR1 and CDR2: MNHNS, SASEGT. The V gene lost 11 bases and the J gene lost 8 bases, with 21 bases spanning the gap. CDR3 residues: CASGGVNRDGYTF. Written as DNA, the CDR3 is TGTGCCTCGGGAGGGGTTAACAGGGACGGCTACACCTTC.

This clonotype was counted ten times or more. This CDR3 is CASSRIGFGTGGNYGYTF. As DNA, the CDR3 is TGTGCCAGCAGCAGGATCGGTTTCGGGACAGGGGGAAACTATGGCTACACCTTC. The chain couples TRBV6-1 to TRBJ1-2, with 11 bases aligning to TRBD1. The junction had 14 bases not matched to a gene; V was cut back by 6 bases and J by 2 bases. CDR3 length: 18 residues. Germline CDR1 and CDR2: MNHNS and SASEGT.

This clonotype was observed at least ten times. The CDR3 bases are TGTGCCAGCAGCTACCCGACAGACCCCACAGATACGCAGTATTTT. Encoded protein: CASSYPTDPTDTQYF. This chain connects TRBV11-2 to TRBJ2-3, with D possibly being TRBD1 (5 bases). Germline V gene data show CDR1 as SGHAT and CDR2 as FQNNGV. This CDR3 is 15 amino acids long. The V gene lost 4 bases and the J gene lost 2 bases, with 13 bases spanning the gap.

This clonotype was seen a few times. The chain joins TRBV9 to TRBJ1-5; 7 nucleotides align to TRBD1. There are 13 residues in the CDR3. Germline V lookup: CDR1 SGDLS, CDR2 YYNGEE. After removal of 4 bases from V and 6 bases from J, the junction contained 4 bases not matched to a gene. CDR3 sequence reads: CASSPAGGQPQHF. The DNA for the CDR3 is TGTGCCAGCAGCCCAGCAGGGGGTCAGCCCCAGCATTTT.

This clonotype was observed at least ten times. No conserved phenylalanine or tryptophan ends this CDR3, so it is likely a read error. The chain joins TRBV3-1 to TRBJ1-6; tentative D call: TRBD1 (6 bases). Germline CDR1 reads LGHDT; CDR2 reads YNNKEL (reference sequence). V was trimmed by 5 bases and J by 8 bases, leaving 19 bases between them. The CDR3 extends over 16 amino acids. CDR3 sequence (DNA): TGTGCCAGCAGCAAGTCGCAGGGGAGGATAGATTCACCCCTCCACCTT. Translated: CASSKSQGRIDSPLHL.